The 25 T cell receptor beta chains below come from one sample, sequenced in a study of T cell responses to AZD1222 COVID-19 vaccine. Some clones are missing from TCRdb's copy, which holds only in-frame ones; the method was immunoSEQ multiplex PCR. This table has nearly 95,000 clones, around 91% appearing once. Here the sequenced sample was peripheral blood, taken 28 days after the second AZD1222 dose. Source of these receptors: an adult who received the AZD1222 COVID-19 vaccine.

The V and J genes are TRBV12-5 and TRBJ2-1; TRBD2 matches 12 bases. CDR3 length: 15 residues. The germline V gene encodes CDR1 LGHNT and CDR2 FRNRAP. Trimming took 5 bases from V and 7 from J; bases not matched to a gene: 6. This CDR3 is CASGSGLAGINEQFF. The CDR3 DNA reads TGTGCTAGTGGTAGCGGACTAGCGGGAATTAATGAGCAGTTCTTC.

CDR3 protein: CASSVSNMNTEAFF. The DNA for the CDR3 is TGTGCCAGTAGTGTTTCAAATATGAACACTGAAGCTTTCTTT. The chain has TRBV19 and TRBJ1-1; no reliable D call. Trimming cost V 5 bases and J 0 bases, with 10 bases left between them. Germline-derived CDR1 and CDR2 are LNHDA and SQIVND (reference sequence). The CDR3 has 14 amino acids.

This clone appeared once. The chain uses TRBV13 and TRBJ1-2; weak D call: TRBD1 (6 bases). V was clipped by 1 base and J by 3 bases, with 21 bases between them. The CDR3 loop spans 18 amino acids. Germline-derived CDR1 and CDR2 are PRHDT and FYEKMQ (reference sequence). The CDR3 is CASSLVTGWARSYYGYTF. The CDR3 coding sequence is TGTGCCAGCAGCTTAGTCACAGGGTGGGCCCGGTCGTACTATGGCTACACCTTC.

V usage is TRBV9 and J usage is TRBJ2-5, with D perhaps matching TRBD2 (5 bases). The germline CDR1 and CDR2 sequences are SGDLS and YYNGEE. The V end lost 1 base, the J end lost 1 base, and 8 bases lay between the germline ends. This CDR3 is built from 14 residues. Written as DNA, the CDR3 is TGTGCCAGCAGCGTAACGGGATTCCAAGAGACCCAGTACTTC. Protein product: CASSVTGFQETQYF.

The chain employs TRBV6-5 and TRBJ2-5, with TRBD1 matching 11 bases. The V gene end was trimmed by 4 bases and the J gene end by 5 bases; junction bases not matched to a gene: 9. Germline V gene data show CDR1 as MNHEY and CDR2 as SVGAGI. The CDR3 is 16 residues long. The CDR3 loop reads CASSSPGQGARETQYF. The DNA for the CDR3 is TGTGCCAGCAGTTCCCCTGGACAGGGGGCTCGGGAGACCCAGTACTTC.

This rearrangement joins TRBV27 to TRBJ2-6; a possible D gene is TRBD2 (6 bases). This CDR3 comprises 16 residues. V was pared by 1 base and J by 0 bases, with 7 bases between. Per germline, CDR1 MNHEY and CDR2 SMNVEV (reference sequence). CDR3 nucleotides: TGTGCCAGCAGTTTATTCGGGGGCTCTGGGGCCAACGTCCTGACTTTC. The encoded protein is CASSLFGGSGANVLTF. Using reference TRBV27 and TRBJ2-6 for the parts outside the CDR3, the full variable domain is EAQVTQNPRYLITVTGKKLTVTCSQNMNHEYMSWYRQDPGLGLRQIYYSMNVEVTDKGDVPEGYKVSRKEKRNFPLILESPSPNQTSLYFCASSLFGGSGANVLTFGAGSRLTVL.

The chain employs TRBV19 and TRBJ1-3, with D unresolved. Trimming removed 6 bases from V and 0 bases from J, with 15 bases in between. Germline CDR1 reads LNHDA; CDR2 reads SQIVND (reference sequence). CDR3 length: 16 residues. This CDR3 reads CASRGERVTSGNTIYF. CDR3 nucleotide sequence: TGTGCCAGTAGAGGAGAGAGGGTCACCTCTGGAAACACCATATATTTT.

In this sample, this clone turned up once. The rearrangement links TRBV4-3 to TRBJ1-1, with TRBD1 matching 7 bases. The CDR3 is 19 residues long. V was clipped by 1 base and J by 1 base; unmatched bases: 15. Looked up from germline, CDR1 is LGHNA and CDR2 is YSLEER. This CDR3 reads CASSQGLDPAGTENTEAFF. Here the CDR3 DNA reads TGCGCCAGCAGCCAAGGACTGGATCCTGCCGGGACAGAGAACACTGAAGCTTTCTTT.

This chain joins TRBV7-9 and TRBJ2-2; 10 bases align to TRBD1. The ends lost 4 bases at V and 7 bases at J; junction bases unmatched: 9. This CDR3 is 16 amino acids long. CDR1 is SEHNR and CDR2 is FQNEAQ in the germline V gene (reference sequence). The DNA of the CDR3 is TGTGCCAGCAGCTACCGGGACAGGGGTTTCGACGGGGAGCTGTTTTTT. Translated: CASSYRDRGFDGELFF.

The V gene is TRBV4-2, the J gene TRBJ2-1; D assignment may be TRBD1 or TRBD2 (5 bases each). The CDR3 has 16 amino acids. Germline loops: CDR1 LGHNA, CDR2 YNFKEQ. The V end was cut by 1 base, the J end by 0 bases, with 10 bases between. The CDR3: CASSQGGTGSYNEQFF. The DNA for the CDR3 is TGTGCCAGCAGCCAAGGGGGGACGGGCTCCTACAATGAGCAGTTCTTC.

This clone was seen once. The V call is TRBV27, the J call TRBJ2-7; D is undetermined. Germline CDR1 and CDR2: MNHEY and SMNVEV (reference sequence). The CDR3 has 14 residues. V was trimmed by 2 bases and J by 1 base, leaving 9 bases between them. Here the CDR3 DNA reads TGTGCCAGCAGTTTAGCATTACGTTCCTACGAGCAGTACTTC. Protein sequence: CASSLALRSYEQYF.

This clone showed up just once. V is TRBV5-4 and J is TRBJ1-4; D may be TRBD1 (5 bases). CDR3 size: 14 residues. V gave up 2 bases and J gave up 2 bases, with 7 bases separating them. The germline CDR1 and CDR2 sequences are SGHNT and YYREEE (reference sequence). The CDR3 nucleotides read TGTGCCAGCAGCTTCGGGGGGACTAATGAAAAACTGTTTTTT. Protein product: CASSFGGTNEKLFF.

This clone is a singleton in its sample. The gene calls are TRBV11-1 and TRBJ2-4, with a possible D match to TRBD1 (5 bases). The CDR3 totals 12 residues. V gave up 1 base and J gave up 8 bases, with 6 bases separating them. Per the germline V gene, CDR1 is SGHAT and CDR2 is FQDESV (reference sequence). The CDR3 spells CASSLEGDIQYF. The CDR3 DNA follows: TGTGCCAGCAGCTTAGAAGGGGACATTCAGTACTTC. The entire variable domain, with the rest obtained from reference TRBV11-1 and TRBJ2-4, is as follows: EAEVAQSPRYKITEKSQAVAFWCDPISGHATLYWYRQILGQGPELLVQFQDESVVDDSQLPKDRFSAERLKGVDSTLKIQPAELGDSAMYLCASSLEGDIQYFGAGTRLSVL.

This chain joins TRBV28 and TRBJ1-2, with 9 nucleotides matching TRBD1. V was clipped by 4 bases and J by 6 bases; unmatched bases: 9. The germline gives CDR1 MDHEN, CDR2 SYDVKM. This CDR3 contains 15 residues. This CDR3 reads CASSSITGGANGYTF. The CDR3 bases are TGTGCCAGCAGTTCAATTACAGGGGGCGCAAATGGCTACACCTTC.

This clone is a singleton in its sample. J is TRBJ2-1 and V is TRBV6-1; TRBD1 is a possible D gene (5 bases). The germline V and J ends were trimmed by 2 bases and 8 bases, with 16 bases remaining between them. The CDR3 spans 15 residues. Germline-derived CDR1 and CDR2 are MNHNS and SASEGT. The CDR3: CASSERMTETHEQFF. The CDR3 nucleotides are TGTGCCAGCAGTGAACGCATGACAGAAACCCATGAGCAGTTCTTC.

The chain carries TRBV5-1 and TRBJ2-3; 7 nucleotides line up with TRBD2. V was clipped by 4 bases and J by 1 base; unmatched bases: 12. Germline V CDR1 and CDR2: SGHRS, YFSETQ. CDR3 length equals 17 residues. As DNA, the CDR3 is TGCGCCAGCAGCCCGACTAGCAGCTCTCGAGGCACAGATACGCAGTATTTT. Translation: CASSPTSSSRGTDTQYF.

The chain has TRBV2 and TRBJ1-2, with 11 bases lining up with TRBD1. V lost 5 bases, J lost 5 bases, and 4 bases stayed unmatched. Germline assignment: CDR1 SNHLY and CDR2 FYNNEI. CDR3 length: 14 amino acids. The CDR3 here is CASSWGQGGYGYTF. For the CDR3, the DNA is TGTGCCAGCAGTTGGGGACAGGGGGGATATGGCTACACCTTC.

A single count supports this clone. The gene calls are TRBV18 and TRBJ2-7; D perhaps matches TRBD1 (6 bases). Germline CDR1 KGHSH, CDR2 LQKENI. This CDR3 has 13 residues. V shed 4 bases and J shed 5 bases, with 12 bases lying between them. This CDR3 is CASSLGQRDEQYF. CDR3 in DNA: TGTGCCAGCTCACTGGGACAACGGGACGAGCAGTACTTC.

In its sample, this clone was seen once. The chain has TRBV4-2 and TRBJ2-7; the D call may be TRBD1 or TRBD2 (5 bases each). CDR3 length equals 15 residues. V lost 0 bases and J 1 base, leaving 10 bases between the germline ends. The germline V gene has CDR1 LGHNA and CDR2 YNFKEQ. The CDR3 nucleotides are TGTGCCAGCAGCCAAGATGGGACGGGGTCCTACGAGCAGTACTTC. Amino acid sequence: CASSQDGTGSYEQYF.

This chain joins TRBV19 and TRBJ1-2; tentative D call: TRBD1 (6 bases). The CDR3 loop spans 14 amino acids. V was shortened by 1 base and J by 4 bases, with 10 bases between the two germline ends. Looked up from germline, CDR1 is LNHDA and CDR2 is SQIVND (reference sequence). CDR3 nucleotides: TGTGCCAGTAGTATAGGACAGGTGGGCTATGGCTACACCTTC. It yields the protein CASSIGQVGYGYTF.

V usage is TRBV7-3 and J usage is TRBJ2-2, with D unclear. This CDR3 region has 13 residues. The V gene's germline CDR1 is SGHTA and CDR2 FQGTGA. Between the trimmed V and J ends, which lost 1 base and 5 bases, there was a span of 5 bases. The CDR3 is CASSLRGTGELFF. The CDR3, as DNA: TGTGCCAGCAGCTTAAGGGGTACCGGGGAGCTGTTTTTT. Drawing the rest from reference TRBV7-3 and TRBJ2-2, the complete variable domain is GAGVSQTPSNKVTEKGKYVELRCDPISGHTALYWYRQSLGQGPEFLIYFQGTGAADDSGLPNDRFFAVRPEGSVSTLKIQRTERGDSAVYLCASSLRGTGELFFGEGSRLTVL.

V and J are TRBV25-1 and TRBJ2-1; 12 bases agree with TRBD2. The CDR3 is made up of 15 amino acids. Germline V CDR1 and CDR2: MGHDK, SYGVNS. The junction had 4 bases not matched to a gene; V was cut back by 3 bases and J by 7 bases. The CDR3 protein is CASSDTGTSGNEQFF. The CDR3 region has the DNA TGTGCCAGCAGTGACACCGGGACTAGCGGGAATGAGCAGTTCTTC.

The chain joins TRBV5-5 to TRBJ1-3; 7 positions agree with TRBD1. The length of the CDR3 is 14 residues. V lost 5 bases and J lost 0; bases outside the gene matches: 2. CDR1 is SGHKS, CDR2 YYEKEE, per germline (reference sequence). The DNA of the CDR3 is TGTGCCAGCAGGCCAGGGGGCTCTGGAAACACCATATATTTT. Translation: CASRPGGSGNTIYF.

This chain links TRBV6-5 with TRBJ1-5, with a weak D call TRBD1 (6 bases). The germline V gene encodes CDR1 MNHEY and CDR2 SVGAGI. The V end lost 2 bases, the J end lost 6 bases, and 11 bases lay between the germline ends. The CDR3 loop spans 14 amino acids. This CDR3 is CASSYQGLGQPQHF. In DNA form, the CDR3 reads TGTGCCAGCAGTTACCAGGGGTTGGGTCAGCCCCAGCATTTT.

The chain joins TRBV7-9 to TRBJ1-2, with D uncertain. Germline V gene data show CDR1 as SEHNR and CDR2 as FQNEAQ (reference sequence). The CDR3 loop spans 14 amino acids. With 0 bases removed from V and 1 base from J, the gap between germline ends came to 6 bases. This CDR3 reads CASSLAENNYGYTF. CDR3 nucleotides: TGTGCCAGCAGCTTAGCGGAAAATAACTATGGCTACACCTTC.